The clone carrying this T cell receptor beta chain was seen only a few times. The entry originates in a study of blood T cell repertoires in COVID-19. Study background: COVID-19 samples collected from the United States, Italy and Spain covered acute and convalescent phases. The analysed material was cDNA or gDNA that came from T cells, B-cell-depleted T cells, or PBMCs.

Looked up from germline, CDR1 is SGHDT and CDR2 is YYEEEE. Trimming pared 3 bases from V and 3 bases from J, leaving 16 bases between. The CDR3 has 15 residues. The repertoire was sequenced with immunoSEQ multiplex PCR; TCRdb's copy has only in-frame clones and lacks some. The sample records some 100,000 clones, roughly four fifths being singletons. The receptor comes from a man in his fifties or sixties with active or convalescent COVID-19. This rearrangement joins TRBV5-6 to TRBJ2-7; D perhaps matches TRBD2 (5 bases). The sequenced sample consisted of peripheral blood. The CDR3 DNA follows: TGTGCCAGCAGCTCGCCCAGGACTGCTGGCTACGAGCAGTACTTC. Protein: CASSSPRTAGYEQYF.